These 19 T cell receptor beta chains originate from one sample sequenced in a study of neurological immune-mediated disorders. MiXCR, run by TCRdb on the 5' RACE reads, gives a single entry per CDR3 protein. Among around 46,000 distinct CDR3 sequences, roughly 26% were seen once, and the ten largest hold 20% to 30%. Sequencing was done on a sample of PBMCs. These receptors originate from a woman in her sixties or seventies in good health.

The chain has TRBV5-1 and TRBJ2-3, with 7 bases that match TRBD2. The CDR3 runs to 16 residues. Germline assignment: CDR1 SGHRS and CDR2 YFSETQ. Trimming cost V 4 bases and J 0 bases; bases outside gene matches: 8. As DNA, the CDR3 is TGCGCCAGCAGCAAGGGCGCGGGGGACAGCACAGATACGCAGTATTTT. Its protein is CASSKGAGDSTDTQYF. Together with reference TRBV5-1 and TRBJ2-3, the CDR3 gives the full variable domain: KAGVTQTPRYLIKTRGQQVTLSCSPISGHRSVSWYQQTPGQGLQFLFEYFSETQRNKGNFPGRFSGRQFSNSRSEMNVSTLELGDSALYLCASSKGAGDSTDTQYFGPGTRLTVL.

The rearrangement links TRBV5-1 to TRBJ1-5; tentatively, D is TRBD1 (5 bases). With 0 bases removed from V and 2 bases from J, the gap between germline ends came to 9 bases. This CDR3 is 15 amino acids long. Germline V gene sequence: CDR1 SGHRS, CDR2 YFSETQ. Here the CDR3 reads CASSLAGFRNQPQHF. The CDR3 nucleotides are TGCGCCAGCAGCTTGGCAGGGTTCCGCAATCAGCCCCAGCATTTT.

This sequence joins TRBV19 and TRBJ2-1, with D perhaps matching TRBD1 (5 bases). This CDR3 contains 14 residues. The germline V gene has CDR1 LNHDA and CDR2 SQIVND (reference sequence). With 0 bases removed from V and 9 bases from J, the gap between germline ends came to 12 bases. The CDR3 nucleotides are TGTGCCAGTAGTATAGAGGGGCAGGGCAGTGAGCAGTTCTTC. It translates to CASSIEGQGSEQFF.

This clonotype occurred many times. This chain links TRBV20-1 with TRBJ2-7; D unresolved. The CDR3 is made up of 13 amino acids. V dropped 0 bases and J dropped 4 bases, with 10 bases sitting between them. Germline-derived CDR1 and CDR2 are DFQATT and SNEGSKA (reference sequence). CDR3 sequence (DNA): TGCAGTGCTAGAGAGGAACCGAAGTACGAGCAGTACTTC. Translating it yields CSAREEPKYEQYF.

Many counts were recorded for this clonotype. The chain combines TRBV7-9 with TRBJ2-5; D not certain. Germline CDR1 is SEHNR and CDR2 is FQNEAQ (reference sequence). V dropped 3 bases and J dropped 5 bases, with 16 bases sitting between them. The length of the CDR3 is 15 residues. The CDR3 region is CASSFVNSLGETQYF. CDR3 bases: TGTGCCAGCAGCTTCGTGAATAGCCTGGGGGAGACCCAGTACTTC.

This clonotype was recorded a few times. The J gene is TRBJ2-2, the V gene TRBV4-1; 7 bases align to TRBD2. The CDR3 covers 17 residues. V trimming: 0 bases; J trimming: 0 bases; junction bases outside the gene matches: 4. Germline V gene lookup returns CDR1 MGHRA and CDR2 YSYEKL. The CDR3 nucleotides read TGCGCCAGCAGCCAAGAAATGGCGGGGGCGAACACCGGGGAGCTGTTTTTT. This gives the protein CASSQEMAGANTGELFF.

This clonotype was found many times. This chain connects TRBV5-1 to TRBJ1-2, with D uncertain. CDR1 and CDR2 (germline): SGHRS, YFSETQ. The CDR3 is made up of 15 amino acids. Trimming removed 0 bases at V and 5 bases at J, with 14 bases between. The CDR3 region has the DNA TGCGCCAGCAGCTTGGTGGACCCTCTTGGGTATGGCTACACCTTC. Protein sequence: CASSLVDPLGYGYTF.

The J gene is TRBJ2-7, the V gene TRBV5-1, with 9 bases fitting TRBD2. J was trimmed by 5 bases and V by 1 base; bases with no gene match: 7. Per the germline V gene, CDR1 is SGHRS and CDR2 is YFSETQ. The CDR3 extends over 15 amino acids. The CDR3 DNA sequence: TGCGCCAGCAGCTTGTTACCTAGCGGGGAAAACGAGCAGTACTTC. As protein: CASSLLPSGENEQYF.

This clonotype was recorded many times. The chain combines TRBV20-1 with TRBJ2-1, with D uncertain. Germline V gene sequence: CDR1 DFQATT, CDR2 SNEGSKA (reference sequence). The CDR3 extends over 11 amino acids. V was trimmed by 1 base and J by 9 bases, leaving 7 bases between them. The CDR3 spells CSARVPGEQFF. The CDR3 DNA sequence: TGCAGTGCTAGAGTTCCGGGTGAGCAGTTCTTC.

This clonotype was seen many times. CDR3 DNA: TGCAGTGCTAGAGGGTCAGGGAGGGGGGCCACTGAAGCTTTCTTT. This encodes CSARGSGRGATEAFF. The rearrangement links TRBV20-1 to TRBJ1-1; D possibly corresponds to TRBD1 (6 bases). Germline CDR1 reads DFQATT; CDR2 reads SNEGSKA (reference sequence). V was shortened by 1 base and J by 4 bases, with 16 bases between the two germline ends. This CDR3 is built from 15 residues.

This clonotype has at least ten counts. The rearrangement joins TRBV3-1 to TRBJ1-6, with D maybe TRBD1 (5 bases). In germline, CDR1 is LGHDT, CDR2 YNNKEL (reference sequence). The CDR3 length is 14 residues. Trimming cost V 8 bases and J 0 bases, with 8 bases left between them. CDR3 in amino acids: CASADSSYNSPLHF. For the CDR3, the DNA is TGTGCCAGCGCAGACAGCTCCTATAATTCACCCCTCCACTTT.

CDR3 loop: CATSLERDTGELFF. CDR3 in DNA: TGTGCCACCTCTTTGGAGAGAGACACCGGGGAGCTGTTTTTT. This sequence joins TRBV18 and TRBJ2-2; D not resolved. V was trimmed by 10 bases and J by 3 bases, leaving 15 bases between them. The CDR3 has 14 amino acids. CDR1 and CDR2 (germline): KGHSH, LQKENI.

The genes are TRBV3-1 and TRBJ2-7; no firm D call. The germline V gene has CDR1 LGHDT and CDR2 YNNKEL (reference sequence). The CDR3 covers 15 residues. The ends were cut back, 5 bases at V and 2 bases at J, with 16 bases in the middle. DNA of the CDR3: TGTGCCAGCAGCACGATTGGGGTCATCACCTACGAGCAGTACTTC. Translation gives CASSTIGVITYEQYF.

This clonotype was recorded at least ten times. J is TRBJ2-5 and V is TRBV27, with 7 bases identical to TRBD2. The CDR3 contains 13 residues. Germline CDR1 is MNHEY and CDR2 is SMNVEV (reference sequence). V trimming: 4 bases; J trimming: 4 bases; junction bases outside the gene matches: 3. The DNA of the CDR3 is TGTGCCAGCAGTTGGGGGGGGACAGAGACCCAGTACTTC. Its protein is CASSWGGTETQYF.

This clonotype was recorded at least ten times. The chain joins TRBV2 to TRBJ2-3; D is possibly TRBD2 (6 bases). Deletions cut 4 bases from V and 4 bases from J, with 12 bases between. Germline V CDR1 and CDR2: SNHLY, FYNNEI. The CDR3 extends over 14 amino acids. The CDR3 nucleotides are TGTGCCAGCAGTGGGACCACGGGGGCAGATACGCAGTATTTT. It is translated as CASSGTTGADTQYF.

The table lists this clonotype with many counts. V usage is TRBV20-1 and J usage is TRBJ2-3; TRBD2 aligns across 8 bases. CDR1 is DFQATT and CDR2 is SNEGSKA in the germline V gene (reference sequence). V lost 6 bases and J lost 5; bases outside the gene matches: 10. The CDR3 runs to 14 residues. In DNA form, the CDR3 reads TGCAGTGCGCCCTCGGGACTAGGTTTAGATACGCAGTATTTT. Amino acid sequence: CSAPSGLGLDTQYF.

This clonotype was found many times. The chain is built from TRBV5-5 and TRBJ1-1, with D unclear. The CDR3 is made up of 11 amino acids. Germline assignment: CDR1 SGHKS and CDR2 YYEKEE (reference sequence). With 3 bases removed from V and 7 bases from J, the gap between germline ends came to 7 bases. CDR3 loop: CASSSVFEAFF. The CDR3 DNA follows: TGTGCCAGCAGCTCCGTTTTTGAAGCTTTCTTT.

This clonotype showed up many times. The V and J genes are TRBV7-2 and TRBJ2-3; D remains ambiguous. Trimming took 5 bases from V and 5 from J, leaving 8 bases between them. This CDR3 region has 12 residues. Germline V CDR1 and CDR2: SGHTA, FQGNSA. CDR3 in DNA: TGTGCCAGCAGCCCGTTGGGAGATACGCAGTATTTT. Protein sequence: CASSPLGDTQYF. The whole variable domain, remainder taken from reference TRBV7-2 and TRBJ2-3, is GAGVSQSPSNKVTEKGKDVELRCDPISGHTALYWYRQSLGQGLEFLIYFQGNSAPDKSGLPSDRFSAERTGGSVSTLTIQRTQQEDSAVYLCASSPLGDTQYFGPGTRLTVL.

The chain is built from TRBV4-1 and TRBJ2-4; D possibly uses TRBD1 or TRBD2 (5 bases each). The CDR3 spans 14 residues. Germline V gene sequence: CDR1 MGHRA, CDR2 YSYEKL. Trimming took 4 bases from V and 7 from J, leaving 14 bases between them. CDR3: CASSRGLSGNIQYF. CDR3 DNA sequence: TGCGCCAGCAGCCGAGGGCTCTCAGGGAACATTCAGTACTTC.